This T cell receptor (beta chain) comes out of a study of T cell responses to AZD1222 COVID-19 vaccine. Here immunoSEQ multiplex PCR was the method, and the copy in TCRdb shows in-frame clones only, minus some. The table records about 140,000 clones, 93% of them present only once. Remarks on this clone: What it binds is not known.

Study conclusions and caveats: Repertoires were obtained solely post-peak T cell response. The donor cohort was predominantly white British with a female majority, and clonal diversity may have been underestimated. Only a handful of AZD1222 recipients tested seropositive at baseline.

This CDR3 is 14 amino acids long. From germline, CDR1 is LNHDA and CDR2 SQIVND (reference sequence). V lost 3 bases and J 2 bases, leaving 10 bases between the germline ends. The chain couples TRBV19 to TRBJ1-2; D perhaps matches TRBD1 (5 bases). Sequencing used peripheral blood, obtained on day 0 of AZD1222 vaccination. The TCR was taken from an adult in good health. The CDR3 here is CASSMTAGNYGYTF. For the CDR3, the DNA is TGTGCCAGTAGTATGACAGCTGGGAACTATGGCTACACCTTC.